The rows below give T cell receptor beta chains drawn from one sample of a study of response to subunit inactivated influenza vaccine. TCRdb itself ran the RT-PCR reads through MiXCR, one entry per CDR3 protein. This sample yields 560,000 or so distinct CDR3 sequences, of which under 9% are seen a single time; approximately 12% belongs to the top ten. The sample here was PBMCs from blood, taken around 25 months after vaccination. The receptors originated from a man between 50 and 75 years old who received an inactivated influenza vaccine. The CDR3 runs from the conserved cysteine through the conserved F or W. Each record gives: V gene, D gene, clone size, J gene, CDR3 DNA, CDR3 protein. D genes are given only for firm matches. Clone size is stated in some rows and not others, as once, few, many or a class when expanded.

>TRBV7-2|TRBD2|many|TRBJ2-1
TGTGCCAGCAGCTTCCCTGTAACCGGGACTAGCGGGGGGGCCTCCCCCTACAATGAGCAGTTCTTC
CASSFPVTGTSGGASPYNEQFF
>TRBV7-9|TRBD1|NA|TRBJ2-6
TGTGCCAGCAGCTCGGACAGGGTGTCTGGGGCCAACGTCCTGACTTTC
CASSSDRVSGANVLTF
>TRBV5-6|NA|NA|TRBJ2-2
TGTGCCAGCAGCTACGGGAGTCGCTCCGGGGAGCTGTTTTTT
CASSYGSRSGELFF
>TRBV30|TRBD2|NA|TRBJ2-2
TGTGCCTGGAGTGTAAGGACTAGCGGGAGTAACGGCGGGGAGCTGTTTTTT
CAWSVRTSGSNGGELFF
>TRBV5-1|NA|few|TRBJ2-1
TGCGCCAGCAGCCCCCCCTCGAGATCCTACAATGAGCAGTTCTTC
CASSPPSRSYNEQFF
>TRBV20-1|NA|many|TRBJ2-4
TGCAGTGGGGTGGGGGGCCTATCGGCCAAAAACATTCAGTACTTC
CSGVGGLSAKNIQYF
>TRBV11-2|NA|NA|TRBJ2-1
TGTGCCAGCAGCTTGACCCCGGGACTTCTCAATGAGCAGTTCTTC
CASSLTPGLLNEQFF
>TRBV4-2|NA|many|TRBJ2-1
TGTGCCAGCAGCGCAGACGACTGGAGTGAGCAGTTCTTC
CASSADDWSEQFF
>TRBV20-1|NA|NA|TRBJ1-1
TGCAGTGCTAGAGACCCCTCACGCATGAACACTGAAGCTTTCTTT
CSARDPSRMNTEAFF
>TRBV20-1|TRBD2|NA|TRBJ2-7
TGCAGTGCAGGGGGAAGCGGGAGGGCCTCCTCGGATTACGAGCAGTACTTC
CSAGGSGRASSDYEQYF
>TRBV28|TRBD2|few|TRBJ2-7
TGTGCCAGCAGTTTATTGTTCCCTAGCGGGAGCTACGAGCAGTACTTC
CASSLLFPSGSYEQYF
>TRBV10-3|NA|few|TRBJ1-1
TGTGCCATCAGTGAGAACCCGACAGCTTCGAACACTGAAGCTTTCTTT
CAISENPTASNTEAFF
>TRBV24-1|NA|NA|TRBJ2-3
TGTGCCACCAGTGCCCCAGGGAGCACAGATACGCAGTATTTT
CATSAPGSTDTQYF
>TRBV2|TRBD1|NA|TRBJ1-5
TGTGCCAGCGCTAGGACAGGCCATAGCAATCAGCCCCAGCATTTT
CASARTGHSNQPQHF
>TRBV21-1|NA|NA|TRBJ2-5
TGTGCCAGCCCTGGGACTAGCGGACAAGAGACCCAGTACTTC
CASPGTSGQETQYF
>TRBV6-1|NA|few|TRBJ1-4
TGTGCCAGCTCAAAGGGGTTTAATGAAAAACTGTTTTTT
CASSKGFNEKLFF
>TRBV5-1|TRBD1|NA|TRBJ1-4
TGCGCCAGCAGTGACAAGCAGGGGGCTAATGAAAAACTGTTTTTT
CASSDKQGANEKLFF
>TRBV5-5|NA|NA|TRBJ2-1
TGTGCCAGCAGCCTGCCCGGGGCATACAATGAGCAGTTCTTC
CASSLPGAYNEQFF
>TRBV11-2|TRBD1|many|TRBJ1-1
TGTGCCAGCAGCTTCTTCGGGGGACAGGGATACACTGAAGCTTTCTTT
CASSFFGGQGYTEAFF
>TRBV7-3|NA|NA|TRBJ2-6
TGTGCCAGCAGCTTCGACGTCTCTGGGGCCAACGTCCTGACTTTC
CASSFDVSGANVLTF
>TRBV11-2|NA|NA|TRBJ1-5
TGTGCCAGCAGCTTATTGGCGGGACCCTTGGGAAATCAGCCCCAGCATTTT
CASSLLAGPLGNQPQHF
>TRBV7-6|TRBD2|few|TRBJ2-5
TGTGCCAGCAGCCCTTATATGGTAGCGGGCCAAGAGACCCAGTACTTC
CASSPYMVAGQETQYF
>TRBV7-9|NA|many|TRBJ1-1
TGTGCCAGCAGCTTGACAGAGGCCACTGAAGCTTTCTTT
CASSLTEATEAFF
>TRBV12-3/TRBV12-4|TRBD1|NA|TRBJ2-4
TGTGCCAGCAGTCGATCTACAGGGGGCCAAAACATTCAGTACTTC
CASSRSTGGQNIQYF
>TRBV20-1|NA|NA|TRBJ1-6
TGCAGTGCTAGGTTGACAGGCTCACCCCTCCACTTT
CSARLTGSPLHF
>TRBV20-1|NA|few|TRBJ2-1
TGCAGTGCTAGCCCGGGACTGCACAATGAGCAGTTCTTC
CSASPGLHNEQFF
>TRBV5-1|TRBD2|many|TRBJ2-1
TGCGCCAGCAGCCTGGACGGACTAGCGTCCTACAATGAGCAGTTCTTC
CASSLDGLASYNEQFF
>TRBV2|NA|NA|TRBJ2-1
TGTGCCAGCACCCCCAGGGACTCTGGGGGGGAGCAGTTCTTC
CASTPRDSGGEQFF
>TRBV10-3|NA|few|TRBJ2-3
TGTGCCATCAGTGAGAGAAAGGCAGGGACCGGACCTACGGCGGGCACAGATACGCAGTATTTT
CAISERKAGTGPTAGTDTQYF